This TCR beta chain was captured by sequencing in a study of shared clonotypes between healthy human individuals. Findings of the study overall: Specimens sampled were limited to blood, with tissue repertoires likely differing.

The table came from immunoSEQ multiplex PCR; TCRdb's copy has only in-frame clones and leaves some out. The sample holds roughly 890,000 clones, about 92% seen once. As regards this clone: The antigen remains unidentified.

J was trimmed by 5 bases and V by 2 bases; bases with no gene match: 3. The V gene's germline CDR1 is MNHEY and CDR2 SMNVEV (reference sequence). This CDR3 spans 15 amino acids. Cells designated naive CD8 were CD45RO-negative and were positively selected for CCR7, with terminally differentiated effector memory CD45RA+ cells excluded. Free of recent acute infections or vaccinations, the donors were healthy HIV-negative adults. The genes are TRBV27 and TRBJ2-5; 12 nucleotides match TRBD2. The clonotype comes from a man aged 30-40 years in good health. The sample comprised naive CD8+ T cells sorted from blood. The CDR3 sequence is CASSLLAGGEETQYF. The CDR3 DNA reads as TGTGCCAGCAGTTTACTAGCGGGAGGGGAGGAGACCCAGTACTTC.